This section outlines one TCR beta chain sequence together with its context. Trimming at V came to 4 bases and at J to 4 bases, leaving 6 bases not matched to a gene. This CDR3 spans 14 amino acids. Using RNA transcripts, the TCR beta CDR3 regions were amplified. HTBI-primed first-round RT-PCR preceded second-round multiplex PCR. Using its own MiXCR run on the multiplex PCR reads, TCRdb lists one record per CDR3 protein. The data contain more than 150,000 distinct CDR3 sequences, less than 45% of them singletons. This sample was taken from a study of Graves' ophthalmopathy and Graves' hyperthyroidism.

The sample comprised peripheral blood. This receptor was identified in a woman between 40 and 50 years old with Graves' ophthalmopathy. The chain employs TRBV12-3 or TRBV12-4 and TRBJ2-7; 8 nucleotides align to TRBD1. The CDR3 is CASSSQGARYEQYF. CDR3 bases: TGTGCCAGCAGTTCTCAGGGGGCGCGGTACGAGCAGTACTTC.